These 4 T cell receptor beta chains were all obtained from the same sample, sequenced in a study of cytomegalovirus exposure and HLA in healthy donors. Assay: immunoSEQ multiplex PCR; the TCRdb copy retains only in-frame clones and omits some. This sample has under 100,000 clones; approximately 96% occur once, and the top ten carry 0.78%. Sequencing was carried out using PBMCs. These receptors were collected from a man aged 18 to 35 in good health and CMV-seronegative.

The chain recombines TRBV11-2 with TRBJ2-7; a weak D match, TRBD1 (6 bases). Germline-derived CDR1 and CDR2 are SGHAT and FQNNGV. The ends were cut back, 4 bases at V and 0 bases at J, with 16 bases in the middle. The CDR3 runs to 16 residues. The CDR3 loop reads CASSSFTGFRSYEQYF. The CDR3 bases are TGTGCCAGCAGCTCCTTCACAGGGTTTCGCTCCTACGAGCAGTACTTC.

The J gene is TRBJ1-1, the V gene TRBV7-9; no reliable D call. V was clipped by 5 bases and J by 7 bases, with 8 bases between them. The CDR3 extends over 11 amino acids. CDR1 is SEHNR, CDR2 FQNEAQ, per germline (reference sequence). CDR3 residues: CASSPGIEAFF. Here the CDR3 DNA reads TGTGCCAGCAGCCCCGGGATTGAAGCTTTCTTT.

This chain uses TRBV7-8 with TRBJ2-7; 7 positions match TRBD2. The CDR3 covers 14 residues. V was pared by 1 base and J by 0 bases, with 0 bases of the junction left unmatched. In germline, CDR1 is SGHVS, CDR2 FQNEAQ. CDR3 in amino acids: CASSLGTSSYEQYF. In DNA form, the CDR3 reads TGTGCCAGCAGCTTAGGGACTAGCTCCTACGAGCAGTACTTC.

The gene calls are TRBV4-1 and TRBJ2-7, with 12 bases matching TRBD2. V lost 4 bases and J lost 7; bases outside the gene matches: 14. CDR1 is MGHRA and CDR2 is YSYEKL in the germline V gene. CDR3 size: 17 residues. CDR3 in amino acids: CASSPGLAGGGSGEQYF. The CDR3 nucleotides are TGCGCCAGCAGCCCTGGTCTAGCGGGAGGGGGTTCAGGGGAGCAGTACTTC.